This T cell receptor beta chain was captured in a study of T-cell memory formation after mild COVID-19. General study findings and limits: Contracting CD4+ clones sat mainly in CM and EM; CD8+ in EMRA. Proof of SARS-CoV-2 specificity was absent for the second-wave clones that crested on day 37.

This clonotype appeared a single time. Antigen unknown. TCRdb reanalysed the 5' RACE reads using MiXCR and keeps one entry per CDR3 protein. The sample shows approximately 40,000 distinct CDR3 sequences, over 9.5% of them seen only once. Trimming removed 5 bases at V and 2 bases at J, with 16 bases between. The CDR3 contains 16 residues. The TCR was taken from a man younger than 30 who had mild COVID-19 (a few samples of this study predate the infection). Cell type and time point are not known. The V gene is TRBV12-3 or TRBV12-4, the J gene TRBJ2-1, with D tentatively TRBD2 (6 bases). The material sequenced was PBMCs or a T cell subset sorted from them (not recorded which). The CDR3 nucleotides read TGTGCCAGCAGTACGGAGGGGTCCCATCCCTACAATGAGCAGTTCTTC. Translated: CASSTEGSHPYNEQFF.